What follows are 5 T cell receptor beta chains derived from one specimen sequenced in a study of T cell responses to AZD1222 COVID-19 vaccine. Produced via immunoSEQ multiplex PCR; TCRdb's table is partial and in-frame only. The repertoire holds around 180,000 clones, with 87% as singletons. Sample: peripheral blood, taken on day 0 of MenACWY control vaccination. The source of these receptors is an adult in good health.

This chain links TRBV21-1 with TRBJ1-5. TRBV21-1 is classified as a pseudogene. There are 13 residues in the CDR3. In DNA form, the CDR3 reads TGTGCCAGCAGCAATAAGGGTGGGCAGCCCCAGCATTTT. Its translation is CASSNKGGQPQHF.

The sample holds one count of this clone. J is TRBJ2-3 and V is TRBV7-2, with 9 bases aligning to TRBD2. CDR1 is SGHTA, CDR2 FQGNSA, per germline. CDR3 length: 16 residues. With 1 base clipped from V and 2 bases from J, the junction kept 4 bases outside the gene matches. CDR3: CASSLGLAGITDTQYF. CDR3 bases: TGTGCCAGCAGCTTAGGGCTAGCGGGAATCACAGATACGCAGTATTTT.

The chain uses TRBV11-2 and TRBJ2-7; D may be TRBD2 (5 bases). With 5 bases removed from V and 4 bases from J, the gap between germline ends came to 15 bases. Germline CDR1 reads SGHAT; CDR2 reads FQNNGV. The CDR3 spans 14 residues. Here the CDR3 DNA reads TGTGCCAGCAGCCAGAGGGCACCCCCTTACGAGCAGTACTTC. This gives the protein CASSQRAPPYEQYF.

V gene TRBV6-1 combines with J gene TRBJ1-5, with D perhaps TRBD1 (5 bases). This CDR3 is built from 13 residues. Trimming removed 3 bases from V and 6 bases from J, with 9 bases in between. CDR1 is MNHNS and CDR2 is SASEGT in the germline V gene. The CDR3: CASSDQGGQPQHF. CDR3 bases: TGTGCCAGCAGTGACCAGGGTGGTCAGCCCCAGCATTTT.

CDR3 in amino acids: CASSLTGTSGTHEQYF. As DNA, the CDR3 is TGTGCCAGCAGCTTAACCGGGACTAGCGGGACCCACGAGCAGTACTTC. The chain employs TRBV7-2 and TRBJ2-7, with 13 bases lining up with TRBD2. CDR3 length equals 16 residues. Germline trimming cut 2 bases from V and 5 bases from J; bases unmatched to any gene: 6. Germline V CDR1 and CDR2: SGHTA, FQGNSA.